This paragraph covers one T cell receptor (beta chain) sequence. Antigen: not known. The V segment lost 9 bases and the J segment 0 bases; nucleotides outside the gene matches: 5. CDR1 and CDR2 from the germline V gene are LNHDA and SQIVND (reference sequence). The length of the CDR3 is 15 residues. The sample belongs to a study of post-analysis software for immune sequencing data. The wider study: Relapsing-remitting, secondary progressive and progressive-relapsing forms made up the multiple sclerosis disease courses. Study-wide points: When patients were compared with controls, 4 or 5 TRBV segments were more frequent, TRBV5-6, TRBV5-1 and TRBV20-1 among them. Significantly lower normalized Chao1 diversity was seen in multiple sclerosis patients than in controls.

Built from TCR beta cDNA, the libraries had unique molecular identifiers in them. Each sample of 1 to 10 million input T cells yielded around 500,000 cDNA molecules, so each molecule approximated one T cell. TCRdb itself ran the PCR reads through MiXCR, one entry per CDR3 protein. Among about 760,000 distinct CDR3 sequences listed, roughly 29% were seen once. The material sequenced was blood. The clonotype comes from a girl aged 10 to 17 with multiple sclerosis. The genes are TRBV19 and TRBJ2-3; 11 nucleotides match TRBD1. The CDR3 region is CASRDRGTSTDTQYF. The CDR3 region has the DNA TGTGCCAGCCGGGACAGGGGGACTAGCACAGATACGCAGTATTTT.